One T cell receptor (beta chain) is described in this entry. This specimen comes from a study of blood T cell repertoires in COVID-19. In the study overall: Collection of acute and convalescent COVID-19 samples took place in the United States, Italy and Spain. From T cells, B-cell-depleted T cells, or PBMCs came the material, which was cDNA or gDNA.

Per germline, CDR1 MNHEY and CDR2 SVGAGI. CDR3 length: 15 amino acids. Trimming removed 5 bases from V and 9 bases from J; junction bases left unmatched: 6. As handled by the study authors: From reference gene primer amplification, estimates of nucleated cell counts were derived. Sequencing used immunoSEQ multiplex PCR; TCRdb keeps in-frame clones, though not all of them. The V and J calls and clone size come from that table; D and trimming were worked out from the DNA. This repertoire shows about 11,000 clones, 80% to 90% found once; its top ten account for 10% to 11%. The TCR sequence derives from a human donor in a cohort sampled during active COVID-19. The chain combines TRBV6-5 with TRBJ2-2, with 13 bases identical to TRBD2. Specimen: peripheral blood. CDR3: CASSQTSGGPRELFF. The CDR3, as DNA: TGTGCCAGCAGTCAGACTAGCGGGGGGCCAAGGGAGCTGTTTTTT.